These T cell receptor beta chains were read from a single sample in a study of early T cells in non-severe SARS-CoV-2 infection. In TCRdb, the 5' RACE reads were re-called with MiXCR into one record per CDR3 protein. The data contain about 50,000 distinct CDR3 sequences, 6.2% of them singletons. Sequencing used whole blood, obtained at baseline. The receptors derive from an adult who was a healthcare worker with PCR-confirmed SARS-CoV-2 infection or an uninfected control (not recorded which). Both conserved end residues are part of each CDR3. D genes are given only for firm matches. Clone size, where shown, is once, few, many, or a class for clones that have expanded.

cdr3_length,d_call,v_call,clone_size,j_call,cdr3_aa,cdr3_nt
16,TRBD2,TRBV29-1,few,TRBJ2-1,CSVGFTGLAGVNEQFF,TGCAGCGTAGGTTTCACGGGACTAGCGGGAGTAAACGAGCAGTTCTTC
17,TRBD2,TRBV19,NA,TRBJ2-2,CASSIRTSGRVTGELFF,TGTGCCAGTAGTATTCGGACTAGCGGGAGGGTCACCGGGGAGCTGTTTTTT
12,NA,TRBV28,NA,TRBJ2-7,CASSQMSYEQYF,TGTGCCAGCAGCCAAATGAGTTACGAGCAGTACTTC
12,NA,TRBV5-1,NA,TRBJ1-1,CASSSGRLEAFF,TGCGCCAGCAGCTCCGGTAGACTGGAAGCTTTCTTT
17,TRBD2,TRBV6-9,NA,TRBJ2-1,CARRGLAVGASYNEQFF,TGTGCCAGACGGGGACTAGCGGTCGGTGCCTCCTACAATGAGCAGTTCTTC
14,NA,TRBV11-1,few,TRBJ2-2,CASSPSSGIGELFF,TGTGCCAGCAGCCCTTCATCGGGAATCGGGGAGCTGTTTTTT
12,NA,TRBV20-1,few,TRBJ1-1,CSASGDRRGAFF,TGCAGTGCGTCAGGGGACCGGCGAGGAGCTTTCTTT
16,TRBD2,TRBV3-1,NA,TRBJ2-5,CASSPGTSGREETQYF,TGTGCCAGCAGCCCTGGGACTAGCGGGAGGGAAGAGACCCAGTACTTC
13,NA,TRBV19,few,TRBJ2-7,CASSIREDYEQYF,TGTGCCAGTAGTATTAGAGAAGACTACGAGCAGTACTTC
14,NA,TRBV28,NA,TRBJ2-2,CASTLALDTGELFF,TGTGCCAGCACTTTAGCCCTCGACACCGGGGAGCTGTTTTTT
13,NA,TRBV5-6,NA,TRBJ2-1,CASSAAGANEQFF,TGTGCCAGCAGCGCGGCGGGGGCAAATGAGCAGTTCTTC
14,TRBD1,TRBV7-6,few,TRBJ2-7,CASSRDRGPREQYF,TGTGCCAGTTCAAGGGACAGGGGGCCGCGGGAGCAGTACTTC
17,TRBD1,TRBV20-1,many,TRBJ2-3,CSARDFRDRHSTDTQYF,TGCAGTGCTAGAGATTTCCGGGACAGGCATAGCACAGATACGCAGTATTTT
16,NA,TRBV6-6,medium-sized,TRBJ1-3,CASSTLMGNSGNTIYF,TGTGCCAGCAGTACTCTTATGGGTAACTCTGGAAACACCATATATTTT
15,TRBD2,TRBV5-1,NA,TRBJ2-1,CASSLELAGNSEQFF,TGCGCCAGCAGCTTGGAACTAGCGGGAAACAGTGAGCAGTTCTTC